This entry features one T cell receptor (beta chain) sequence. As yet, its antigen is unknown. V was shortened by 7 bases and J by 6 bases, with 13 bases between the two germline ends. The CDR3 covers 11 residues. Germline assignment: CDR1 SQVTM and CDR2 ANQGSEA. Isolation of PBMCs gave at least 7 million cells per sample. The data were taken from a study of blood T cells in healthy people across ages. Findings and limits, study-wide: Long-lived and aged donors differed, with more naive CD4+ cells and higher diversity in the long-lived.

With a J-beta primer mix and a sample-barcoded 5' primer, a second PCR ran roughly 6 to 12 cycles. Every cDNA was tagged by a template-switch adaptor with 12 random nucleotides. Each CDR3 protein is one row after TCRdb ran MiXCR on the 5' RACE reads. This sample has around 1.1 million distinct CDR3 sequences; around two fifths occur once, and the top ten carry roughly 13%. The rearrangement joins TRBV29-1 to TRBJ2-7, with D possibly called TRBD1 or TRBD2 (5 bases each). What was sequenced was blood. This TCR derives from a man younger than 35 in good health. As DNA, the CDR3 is TGCAGCGCGTGGGACGGAAGCGAGCAGTACTTC. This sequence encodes CSAWDGSEQYF.